This note documents a single T cell receptor (beta chain) sequence. From the reads, TCRdb called clonotypes with MiXCR, one entry per CDR3 protein. The sample comprises around 530,000 distinct CDR3 sequences, about a quarter of which are singletons, and roughly 13% rests with the top ten. This entry comes from a study of T cell repertoires in cytomegalovirus infection. Study-level background: Matching HLA type and CMV infection were both indicated by public TCR beta signatures.

Germline V gene lookup returns CDR1 SQVTM and CDR2 ANQGSEA. The CDR3 is 13 amino acids. The V end was cut by 6 bases, the J end by 3 bases, with 14 bases between. Sequencing input: PBMCs. This TCR came from a human donor in good health (CMV status not recorded). Some clones in this sample may be carry-over from other donors' samples. The chain uses TRBV29-1 and TRBJ1-2, with D hard to call. The CDR3 coding sequence is TGCAGCGTGGATGGCGGGGAGGACTATGGCTACACCTTC. Protein product: CSVDGGEDYGYTF.